This T cell receptor (beta chain) was observed in a study of blood T cell repertoires in COVID-19. Study summary: Sources were T cells, B-cell-depleted T cells, or PBMCs; the material itself was cDNA or gDNA.

CDR1 SGHRS and CDR2 YFSETQ come from the germline V gene. The CDR3 runs 15 residues. V was pared by 0 bases and J by 2 bases, with 9 bases between. The table came from immunoSEQ multiplex PCR; TCRdb's copy has only in-frame clones and leaves some out. The data contain around 29,000 clones, roughly nine tenths of them singletons. This TCR derives from a man in his 60s with acute or convalescent COVID-19. The rearrangement links TRBV5-1 to TRBJ2-1; tentative D call: TRBD1 (6 bases). The sequenced material came from peripheral blood. CDR3 sequence reads: CASSLEDSTYNEQFF. In DNA, the CDR3 is TGCGCCAGCAGCTTGGAGGACAGCACCTACAATGAGCAGTTCTTC.